The 26 T cell receptor beta chains given below trace back to one sample, sequenced in a study of cytomegalovirus exposure and HLA in healthy donors (dated by TCRdb to the late 2010s). The library was prepared using the immunoSEQ multiplex PCR assay. The clones in this table, taken by TCRdb from immuneACCESS, are in-frame only. Not every clone is retained; where verified, under half of the shortfall comes from an unresolved V gene, and the cause of the rest is unknown. Here the sample has 150,000 to 200,000 clones; approximately 85% occur a single time. More than 1.1% of the sample rests with the top ten. Sequenced sample: PBMCs. The receptors come from a woman between 18 and 29 years old in good health and CMV-seronegative.

V gene TRBV4-2 combines with J gene TRBJ2-1, with 9 bases identical to TRBD1. The CDR3 has 15 residues. Germline V gene data show CDR1 as LGHNA and CDR2 as YNFKEQ. V was pared by 2 bases and J by 8 bases, with 7 bases of the junction left unmatched. CDR3 in DNA: TGTGCCAGCAGCCAACTACAACAGGGGGCCCATGAGCAGTTCTTC. It specifies CASSQLQQGAHEQFF.

The rearrangement uses TRBV7-2 and TRBJ2-7; weak D call: TRBD2 (6 bases). The CDR3 extends over 14 amino acids. The germline CDR1 and CDR2 sequences are SGHTA and FQGNSA. V was clipped by 1 base and J by 3 bases, with 10 bases between them. The CDR3 is CASSLGRGSYEQYF. The CDR3 nucleotides read TGTGCCAGCAGCTTAGGGCGGGGTAGCTACGAGCAGTACTTC.

This clone was picked up a small number of times. This chain connects TRBV10-3 to TRBJ2-7, with 10 bases that match TRBD2. J was trimmed by 3 bases and V by 8 bases; bases with no gene match: 4. Looked up from germline, CDR1 is ENHRY and CDR2 is SYGVKD. The CDR3 sequence is 13 residues long. The CDR3 region is CAIGASGSYEQYF. CDR3 nucleotides: TGTGCCATCGGGGCTAGCGGGAGCTACGAGCAGTACTTC.

The chain uses TRBV7-9 and TRBJ2-3; no reliable D call. V lost 5 bases and J 1 base, leaving 13 bases between the germline ends. Germline CDR1 SEHNR, CDR2 FQNEAQ (reference sequence). The CDR3 is 15 residues long. This CDR3 reads CASSLTSSGTDTQYF. The CDR3 DNA reads TGTGCCAGCAGCCTGACATCATCGGGCACAGATACGCAGTATTTT.

This clone is a singleton in its sample. CDR3 sequence: CASTRRMMVAGGQYTDTQYF. In DNA form, the CDR3 reads TGTGCCAGCACCCGACGGATGATGGTAGCGGGGGGACAATACACAGATACGCAGTATTTT. The rearrangement uses TRBV27 and TRBJ2-3, with TRBD2 matching 10 bases. CDR1 is MNHEY and CDR2 is SMNVEV in the germline V gene (reference sequence). V lost 7 bases and J lost 2; bases outside the gene matches: 21. The CDR3 sequence is 20 residues long.

This CDR3 reads CASSKEGGLRECYNEQFF. The CDR3 DNA reads TGTGCCAGCAGCAAAGAGGGGGGGTTACGGGAATGCTACAATGAGCAGTTCTTC. The chain uses TRBV21-1 and TRBJ2-1; the table's D call, TRBD2, has no DNA check behind it. TRBV21-1 is flagged as a pseudogene. The CDR3 covers 18 residues.

This CDR3 reads CASVAEAFF. The CDR3 region has the DNA TGCGCCAGCGTAGCTGAAGCTTTCTTT. The V gene is TRBV10-2, the J gene TRBJ1-1; D not resolved. CDR1 is WSHSY, CDR2 SAAADI, per germline. Deletions cut 8 bases from V and 6 bases from J, with 4 bases between. The CDR3 runs 9 residues.

In this sample, this clone turned up a few times. The gene calls are TRBV19 and TRBJ2-3; 8 bases agree with TRBD1. From germline, CDR1 is LNHDA and CDR2 SQIVND (reference sequence). V lost 6 bases to trimming and J lost 4 bases; unmatched junction nucleotides: 12. The CDR3 is 16 amino acids. CDR3 in amino acids: CASSPDRGIFPDTQYF. DNA of the CDR3: TGTGCCAGTAGCCCTGACAGGGGTATCTTCCCAGATACGCAGTATTTT.

This chain links TRBV11-2 with TRBJ2-1; perhaps TRBD2 as D (5 bases). The germline gives CDR1 SGHAT, CDR2 FQNNGV. V was cut by 4 bases and J by 0 bases, with 10 bases left in between. This CDR3 has 15 amino acids. This CDR3 reads CASSSAGNSYNEQFF. CDR3 DNA sequence: TGTGCCAGCAGCTCTGCCGGGAACTCCTACAATGAGCAGTTCTTC. Looking up the rest from reference TRBV11-2 and TRBJ2-1 gives the full variable domain: EAGVAQSPRYKIIEKRQSVAFWCNPISGHATLYWYQQILGQGPKLLIQFQNNGVVDDSQLPKDRFSAERLKGVDSTLKIQPAKLEDSAVYLCASSSAGNSYNEQFFGPGTRLTVL.

The V gene is TRBV25-1, the J gene TRBJ2-7, with a weak D call TRBD2 (5 bases). Trimming took off 6 bases at V and 3 bases at J, with 12 bases between the two ends. Per the germline V gene, CDR1 is MGHDK and CDR2 is SYGVNS. The CDR3 has 13 residues. The CDR3 spells CASRPAGVYEQYF. The CDR3 coding sequence is TGTGCCAGCAGACCCGCCGGGGTCTACGAGCAGTACTTC.

This clone was detected a few times. This chain uses TRBV13 with TRBJ2-1, with 9 bases matching TRBD1. From germline, CDR1 is PRHDT and CDR2 FYEKMQ (reference sequence). Trimming removed 1 base from V and 5 bases from J; junction bases left unmatched: 6. The CDR3 length is 16 residues. CDR3 in amino acids: CASSLAAGQGDNEQFF. CDR3 nucleotide sequence: TGTGCCAGCAGCTTAGCAGCGGGACAGGGTGACAATGAGCAGTTCTTC.

CDR3 nucleotides: TGTGCCAGCAGTCCTGGATATGGGCTAAATTACAATGAGCAGTTCTTC. Translated: CASSPGYGLNYNEQFF. The chain carries TRBV28 and TRBJ2-1; D remains unclear. This CDR3 spans 16 amino acids. Trimming pared 5 bases from V and 4 bases from J, leaving 18 bases between. CDR1 MDHEN and CDR2 SYDVKM come from the germline V gene. The full variable domain, its missing parts supplied by reference TRBV28 and TRBJ2-1, is DVKVTQSSRYLVKRTGEKVFLECVQDMDHENMFWYRQDPGLGLRLIYFSYDVKMKEKGDIPEGYSVSREKKERFSLILESASTNQTSMYLCASSPGYGLNYNEQFFGPGTRLTVL.

The chain is built from TRBV5-4 and TRBJ1-2, with D uncertain. The CDR3 contains 13 residues. The V gene's germline CDR1 is SGHNT and CDR2 YYREEE (reference sequence). With 0 bases removed from V and 7 bases from J, the gap between germline ends came to 10 bases. The CDR3 loop is CASSLAGIGGYTF. In nucleotides, the CDR3 is TGTGCCAGCAGCTTGGCCGGGATTGGTGGCTACACCTTC.

The V and J genes are TRBV6-1 and TRBJ1-3; D gene unclear. The CDR3 is made up of 14 amino acids. Trimming shortened V by 1 base and J by 2 bases, and 6 bases separated the two germline ends. Germline V gives CDR1 MNHNS, CDR2 SASEGT. The CDR3 reads CASSEVGAGNTIYF. Here the CDR3 DNA reads TGTGCCAGCAGTGAAGTGGGAGCTGGAAACACCATATATTTT.

This clone was recorded only once. V gene TRBV25-1 combines with J gene TRBJ1-3; 7 bases line up with TRBD1. CDR1 and CDR2 (germline): MGHDK, SYGVNS. This CDR3 contains 15 residues. After removal of 8 bases from V and 3 bases from J, the junction contained 10 bases not matched to a gene. CDR3 nucleotides: TGTGCCAGCGGAGGGACAGTCAACCTTGGAAACACCATATATTTT. Encoded protein: CASGGTVNLGNTIYF. Drawing the rest from reference TRBV25-1 and TRBJ1-3, the complete variable domain is EADIYQTPRYLVIGTGKKITLECSQTMGHDKMYWYQQDPGMELHLIHYSYGVNSTEKGDLSSESTVSRIRTEHFPLTLESARPSHTSQYLCASGGTVNLGNTIYFGEGSWLTVV.

This rearrangement joins TRBV5-1 to TRBJ2-1, with D possibly TRBD1 on 6 matching bases. Trimming left V 0 bases short and J 7 bases short, with 17 bases between. The germline V gene has CDR1 SGHRS and CDR2 YFSETQ. The CDR3 loop spans 16 amino acids. DNA for the CDR3: TGCGCCAGCAGCTTGGCCGGTGGGGGCAATTGGAATGAGCAGTTCTTC. Protein sequence: CASSLAGGGNWNEQFF.

The chain couples TRBV4-1 to TRBJ2-5; 8 positions match TRBD2. Germline V gene sequence: CDR1 MGHRA, CDR2 YSYEKL. This CDR3 is built from 21 residues. Germline trimming cut 1 base from V and 3 bases from J; bases unmatched to any gene: 22. The CDR3 nucleotides read TGCGCCAGCAGCCAAGCCCTGCCGGGATCTATAGCCCGGGGGGGGAAAGAGACCCAGTACTTC. It yields the protein CASSQALPGSIARGGKETQYF.

J is TRBJ1-2 and V is TRBV7-9; TRBD1 is a possible D gene (5 bases). Germline V gene sequence: CDR1 SEHNR, CDR2 FQNEAQ (reference sequence). CDR3 length: 15 amino acids. V lost 3 bases and J lost 4, with 15 bases in between. CDR3 sequence (DNA): TGTGCCAGCAGCTTGGCAGGGCAAGGAAGCTATGGCTACACCTTC. Protein sequence: CASSLAGQGSYGYTF. Variable domain in full (rest from reference TRBV7-9 and TRBJ1-2): DTGVSQNPRHKITKRGQNVTFRCDPISEHNRLYWYRQTLGQGPEFLTYFQNEAQLEKSRLLSDRFSAERPKGSFSTLEIQRTEQGDSAMYLCASSLAGQGSYGYTFGSGTRLTVV.

There are many counts of this clone. J is TRBJ1-2 and V is TRBV7-9; 7 bases map to TRBD1. Germline CDR1 reads SEHNR; CDR2 reads FQNEAQ (reference sequence). This CDR3 is 15 amino acids long. Trimming removed 4 bases from V and 8 bases from J; junction bases left unmatched: 13. CDR3 DNA sequence: TGTGCCAGCAGCTCGATCGGACAGGCCCCATGGGGCTACACCTTC. This translates into CASSSIGQAPWGYTF.

The chain links TRBV19 to TRBJ1-2, with 7 positions matching TRBD1. V lost 3 bases, J lost 7 bases, and 5 bases stayed unmatched. The CDR3 covers 13 residues. Germline V gives CDR1 LNHDA, CDR2 SQIVND (reference sequence). In DNA form, the CDR3 reads TGTGCCAGTAGTATTCAGACAGGGACTGGCTACACCTTC. Amino acid sequence: CASSIQTGTGYTF.

The chain combines TRBV6-4 with TRBJ1-1; a possible D gene is TRBD1 (6 bases). Germline CDR1 reads MRHNA; CDR2 reads SNTAGT. This CDR3 region has 14 residues. V was trimmed by 6 bases and J by 1 base, leaving 12 bases between them. The CDR3 region is CASRGDTRNTEAFF. The CDR3 DNA is TGTGCCAGCAGAGGGGACACTAGGAACACTGAAGCTTTCTTT.

V gene TRBV7-2 combines with J gene TRBJ2-1, with 7 bases aligning to TRBD2. This CDR3 is 16 amino acids long. V shed 5 bases and J 0 bases; nucleotides not matched to a gene: 7. CDR1 and CDR2 from the germline V gene are SGHTA and FQGNSA. Written as DNA, the CDR3 is TGTGCCAGCAGCGGAAGGGGCGGGAGCTCCTACAATGAGCAGTTCTTC. Its translation is CASSGRGGSSYNEQFF.

The chain is built from TRBV14 and TRBJ2-5; D call uncertain. The germline gives CDR1 SGHDN, CDR2 FVKESK. Trimming stripped 0 bases from V and 3 bases from J, with 5 bases between. The CDR3 extends over 13 amino acids. In DNA form, the CDR3 reads TGTGCCAGCAGCCAAGATCCAGAAGAGACCCAGTACTTC. Translation gives CASSQDPEETQYF.

The chain has TRBV29-1 and TRBJ2-3; no clear D. The CDR3 consists of 11 residues. Germline V gives CDR1 SQVTM, CDR2 ANQGSEA. As DNA, the CDR3 is TGCAGTGAAGCTTTGAAAGATACGCAGTATTTT. Translation: CSEALKDTQYF.

The genes are TRBV5-1 and TRBJ2-3, with TRBD2 matching 15 bases. The germline V gene has CDR1 SGHRS and CDR2 YFSETQ. This CDR3 contains 18 residues. Germline trimming cut 4 bases from V and 5 bases from J; bases unmatched to any gene: 11. The chain's CDR3 is CASSTAGLAGGPVDTQYF. CDR3 sequence (DNA): TGCGCCAGCAGCACCGCGGGACTAGCGGGGGGACCTGTAGATACGCAGTATTTT.

This clone has just one count. The chain combines TRBV9 with TRBJ2-3; 11 bases are a match to TRBD2. The CDR3 totals 15 residues. From germline, CDR1 is SGDLS and CDR2 YYNGEE. The junction had 4 bases not matched to a gene; V was cut back by 0 bases and J by 7 bases. The CDR3 coding sequence is TGTGCCAGCAGCGTAGAACTAGCGGGGGTTTATACGCAGTATTTT. Its translation: CASSVELAGVYTQYF. The full variable domain, with the rest looked up from reference TRBV9 and TRBJ2-3, is DSGVTQTPKHLITATGQRVTLRCSPRSGDLSVYWYQQSLDQGLQFLIQYYNGEERAKGNILERFSAQQFPDLHSELNLSSLELGDSALYFCASSVELAGVYTQYFGPGTRLTVL.